Presented here are 11 T cell receptor beta chains from one specimen sequenced in a study of T cell repertoires in cytomegalovirus infection. No cognate antigen is known for these TCRs. TCRdb recomputed calls from the reads with MiXCR, one row per CDR3 protein. The sample shows some 500,000 distinct CDR3 sequences, more than 30% of them seen only once. The source was cultured PBMCs, collected from culture after CMV antigen stimulation. The receptors were gathered from a human donor in good health (CMV status not recorded). Some clones in this sample may be carry-over from other donors' samples.

This clonotype has ten or more counts. The chain is built from TRBV7-2 and TRBJ1-1, with D uncertain. Germline assignment: CDR1 SGHTA and CDR2 FQGNSA. V lost 2 bases and J 1 base, leaving 8 bases between the germline ends. This CDR3 has 14 amino acids. CDR3 bases: TGTGCCAGCAGCTTAATTTTGGGGAACACTGAAGCTTTCTTT. Translated, it gives CASSLILGNTEAFF.

This clonotype came up a few times. The CDR3 here is CATSDPGQGLDTQYF. Here the CDR3 DNA reads TGTGCCACCAGTGATCCGGGACAGGGTTTGGATACGCAGTATTTT. V gene TRBV24-1 combines with J gene TRBJ2-3, with TRBD1 matching 9 bases. The CDR3 is 15 amino acids. Per germline, CDR1 KGHDR and CDR2 SFDVKD. V shed 3 bases and J 6 bases; nucleotides not matched to a gene: 6.

The CDR3 region is CASSPLAGSSYNEQFF. CDR3 bases: TGTGCCAGCTCACCCCTAGCGGGAAGCTCCTACAATGAGCAGTTCTTC. The J gene is TRBJ2-1, the V gene TRBV18; 9 bases line up with TRBD2. The CDR3 is made up of 16 amino acids. Trimming took 3 bases from V and 0 from J; bases not matched to a gene: 3. Germline CDR1 is KGHSH and CDR2 is LQKENI.

This clonotype has a handful of counts. The J gene is TRBJ2-1, the V gene TRBV14; 13 nucleotides match TRBD2. Germline CDR1 reads SGHDN; CDR2 reads FVKESK. Trimming removed 4 bases from V and 2 bases from J; junction bases left unmatched: 8. This CDR3 is 18 amino acids long. The CDR3, as DNA: TGTGCCAGCAGCCTAGGACTAGCGGGAGCCCCCCCCTACAATGAGCAGTTCTTC. Protein sequence: CASSLGLAGAPPYNEQFF.

This clonotype was counted many times. The V call is TRBV20-1, the J call TRBJ1-2; TRBD1 aligns across 9 bases. Germline loops: CDR1 DFQATT, CDR2 SNEGSKA (reference sequence). The CDR3 runs 14 residues. The ends lost 1 base at V and 4 bases at J; junction bases unmatched: 4. CDR3 in DNA: TGCAGTGCTAGAGGGGACAGGGAATCCTATGGCTACACCTTC. This encodes CSARGDRESYGYTF.

This rearrangement joins TRBV7-3 to TRBJ2-3; D may be TRBD1 or TRBD2 (5 bases each). The ends were cut back, 5 bases at V and 6 bases at J, with 18 bases in the middle. This CDR3 region has 15 residues. Germline CDR1 and CDR2: SGHTA and FQGTGA. The CDR3 protein is CASSRDGGWGDTQYF. CDR3 in DNA: TGTGCCAGCAGCCGGGACGGAGGCTGGGGGGATACGCAGTATTTT.

This clonotype has only a few counts. The V gene is TRBV6-5, the J gene TRBJ2-1; the match to TRBD2 covers 12 bases. Germline V CDR1 and CDR2: MNHEY, SVGAGI. The V and J ends lost 6 bases and 7 bases, in that order; junction bases with no gene match: 13. The CDR3 has 17 amino acids. The CDR3 reads CASSRGAGLAGLNEQFF. CDR3 nucleotide sequence: TGTGCCAGCAGCCGAGGGGCTGGACTAGCGGGACTAAATGAGCAGTTCTTC.

The rearrangement uses TRBV4-1 and TRBJ2-2; 15 nucleotides agree with TRBD2. The J segment lost 5 bases and the V segment lost 2 bases, leaving 6 bases of the junction unmatched. CDR3 length equals 18 residues. Per the germline V gene, CDR1 is MGHRA and CDR2 is YSYEKL. DNA for the CDR3: TGCGCCAGCAGCCAAACGGGACTAGCGGGAGGTAGGACCGGGGAGCTGTTTTTT. It codes for CASSQTGLAGGRTGELFF.

This clonotype showed up just a few times. V gene TRBV4-1 combines with J gene TRBJ2-2; D remains ambiguous. CDR3 length equals 16 residues. From germline, CDR1 is MGHRA and CDR2 YSYEKL. Trimming left V 0 bases short and J 6 bases short, with 14 bases between. CDR3 sequence: CASSQERSRKPGELFF. CDR3 bases: TGCGCCAGCAGCCAAGAACGCTCCCGTAAACCCGGGGAGCTGTTTTTT.

The table lists this clonotype with a count of one. The chain joins TRBV6-2 or TRBV6-3 to TRBJ1-5; a possible D gene is TRBD1 (5 bases). The germline V and J ends were trimmed by 6 bases and 2 bases, with 8 bases remaining between them. The CDR3 is 13 residues long. The germline V gene has CDR1 MNHEY and CDR2 SVGEGT. CDR3 region: CASRWDGNQPQHF. Written as DNA, the CDR3 is TGTGCCAGCAGATGGGACGGCAATCAGCCCCAGCATTTT.

This clonotype was recorded once. The chain joins TRBV24-1 to TRBJ2-6; perhaps TRBD2 as D (5 bases). The CDR3 spans 17 residues. Germline V gives CDR1 KGHDR, CDR2 SFDVKD. Trimming shortened V by 3 bases and J by 3 bases, and 14 bases separated the two germline ends. The CDR3 reads CATSDPRTGYGANVLTF. CDR3 sequence (DNA): TGTGCCACCAGTGATCCCCGTACGGGGTATGGGGCCAACGTCCTGACTTTC.